This T cell receptor (beta chain) was observed in a study of blood T cell repertoires in COVID-19. Study summary: Samples taken during acute and convalescent COVID-19 were collected in the United States, Italy and Spain. The analysed material was cDNA or gDNA that came from T cells, B-cell-depleted T cells, or PBMCs.

Original handling: Estimation of nucleated cell counts was performed using reference gene primer amplification. Method: immunoSEQ multiplex PCR; TCRdb's copy keeps in-frame clones and lacks some. The DNA gave D and trimming, while V, J and clone size come from that table. The sample holds some 210,000 clones, approximately 90% seen once. The CDR3 is 16 amino acids. Germline V gene sequence: CDR1 LNHDA, CDR2 SQIVND (reference sequence). The V segment lost 5 bases and the J segment 4 bases; nucleotides outside the gene matches: 9. This TCR derives from a woman aged 40 to 55 who had recovered from COVID-19. Source material: peripheral blood. The J gene is TRBJ1-5, the V gene TRBV19; 9 nucleotides match TRBD1. The CDR3 DNA follows: TGTGCCAGTAGTCCCTCGCGGGACAGGGTGAATCAGCCCCAGCATTTT. Protein: CASSPSRDRVNQPQHF.